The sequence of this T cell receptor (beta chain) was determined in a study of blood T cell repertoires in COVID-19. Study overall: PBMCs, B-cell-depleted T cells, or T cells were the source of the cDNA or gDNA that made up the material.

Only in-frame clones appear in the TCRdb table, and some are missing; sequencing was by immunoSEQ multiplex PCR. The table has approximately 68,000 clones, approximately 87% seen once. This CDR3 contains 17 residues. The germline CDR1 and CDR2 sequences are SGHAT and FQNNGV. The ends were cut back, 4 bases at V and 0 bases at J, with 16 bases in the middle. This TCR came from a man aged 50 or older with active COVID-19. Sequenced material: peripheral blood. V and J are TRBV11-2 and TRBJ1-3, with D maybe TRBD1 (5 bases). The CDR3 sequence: CASSYRGAGPSGNTIYF. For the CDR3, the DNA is TGTGCCAGCAGCTACCGCGGGGCAGGTCCCTCTGGAAACACCATATATTTT.